The rows below give T cell receptor beta chains drawn from one sample of a study of T cell responses to AZD1222 COVID-19 vaccine. Here immunoSEQ multiplex PCR was the method, and the copy in TCRdb shows in-frame clones only, minus some. In the table there are 90,000 to 120,000 clones, nearly 90% of which are singletons. The sequenced sample was peripheral blood, obtained 28 days after the second AZD1222 dose. Receptor source: an adult who received the AZD1222 COVID-19 vaccine. Each CDR3 is given with its conserved first and last residue. A D gene is named only where the DNA matches it firmly. Some rows mark clone size as missing; the rest say once, few, many or name a class of expanded clone.

d_call	clone_size	v_call	j_call	cdr3_aa	cdr3_nt
TRBD2	-	TRBV29-1	TRBJ2-1	CSARTSGRGSYNEQFF	TGCAGCGCTAGGACTAGCGGGAGGGGCTCCTACAATGAGCAGTTCTTC
-	-	TRBV2	TRBJ1-6	CASSILRPLHF	TGTGCCAGCAGTATACTACGACCCCTCCACTTT
-	-	TRBV6-5	TRBJ2-7	CASSIDRAYEQYF	TGTGCCAGCAGCATAGACAGAGCCTACGAGCAGTACTTC
-	-	TRBV11-2	TRBJ1-1	CASSPYQGGIAFF	TGTGCCAGCAGCCCGTATCAGGGTGGGATAGCTTTCTTT
-	-	TRBV6-5	TRBJ2-7	CAGSRGGEQYF	TGTGCCGGTTCCAGGGGGGGCGAGCAGTACTTC
-	-	TRBV7-3	TRBJ2-3	CASSSDGSTDTQYF	TGTGCCAGCAGCTCCGATGGTAGCACAGATACGCAGTATTTT
TRBD1	once	TRBV29-1	TRBJ2-3	CSVHELRQGLSTQYF	TGCAGCGTCCATGAGTTGAGACAGGGGCTTAGTACGCAGTATTTT
-	-	TRBV6-1	TRBJ2-4	CASSESRVAKNIQYF	TGTGCCAGCAGTGAATCCAGGGTAGCCAAAAACATTCAGTACTTC
-	-	TRBV2	TRBJ2-1	CASSDLLGNNEQFF	TGTGCCAGCAGTGATCTACTAGGCAACAATGAGCAGTTCTTC
-	-	TRBV9	TRBJ1-1	CASSVYTGGTEAFF	TGTGCCAGCAGCGTATATACGGGGGGCACTGAAGCTTTCTTT
-	-	TRBV28	TRBJ1-4	CASSLASIDEKLFF	TGTGCCAGCAGTTTAGCGTCAATCGATGAAAAACTGTTTTTT
-	-	TRBV2	TRBJ1-2	CASIRGANYGYTF	TGTGCCAGCATCCGGGGGGCGAACTATGGCTACACCTTC
-	-	TRBV5-1	TRBJ2-3	CASSLGQEGTDTQYF	TGCGCCAGCAGCTTGGGCCAGGAGGGCACAGATACGCAGTATTTT
TRBD1	-	TRBV10-3	TRBJ1-1	CAIRFRQGDTEAFF	TGTGCCATCAGATTCCGACAGGGGGACACTGAAGCTTTCTTT
TRBD1	-	TRBV6-5	TRBJ1-1	CASYRGDKRAEAFF	TGTGCCAGCTACAGGGGCGACAAAAGGGCTGAAGCTTTCTTT
-	-	TRBV10-3	TRBJ2-7	CAISASIEQYF	TGTGCCATCAGTGCTTCCATCGAGCAGTACTTC
-	-	TRBV18	TRBJ2-7	CASSPEAYEQYF	TGTGCCAGCTCACCGGAAGCCTACGAGCAGTACTTC
TRBD2	-	TRBV5-1	TRBJ2-3	CASSLGLAASTDTQYF	TGCGCCAGCAGCTTGGGACTAGCGGCTAGCACAGATACGCAGTATTTT
-	few	TRBV6-6	TRBJ1-3	CASSYSGAPGNTIYF	TGTGCCAGCAGTTACTCGGGGGCGCCGGGAAACACCATATATTTT
-	-	TRBV14	TRBJ2-5	CASSPLGWTTQETQYF	TGTGCCAGCAGCCCCTTGGGGTGGACCACCCAAGAGACCCAGTACTTC
TRBD2	once	TRBV14	TRBJ2-1	CASSQKTRLAGALVEQFF	TGTGCCAGCAGCCAGAAGACTCGACTAGCGGGAGCTTTGGTTGAGCAGTTCTTC
TRBD1	-	TRBV25-1	TRBJ2-1	CASSELDRDGDEQFF	TGTGCCAGCAGTGAGTTGGACAGGGATGGAGATGAGCAGTTCTTC
TRBD1	-	TRBV6-5	TRBJ1-2	CASSGDRGGYGYTF	TGTGCCAGCAGCGGGGACAGAGGAGGCTATGGCTACACCTTC
TRBD1	-	TRBV28	TRBJ1-1	CASKTTGTGAKDTEAFF	TGTGCCAGCAAAACAACCGGGACAGGGGCGAAGGACACTGAAGCTTTCTTT
TRBD2	-	TRBV30	TRBJ2-7	CAWSPGLADFSPYEQYF	TGTGCCTGGAGTCCGGGACTAGCGGACTTTAGCCCCTACGAGCAGTACTTC
-	-	TRBV6-2/TRBV6-3	TRBJ2-4	CASSYIGGMAKNIQYF	TGTGCCAGCAGTTACATTGGCGGGATGGCCAAAAACATTCAGTACTTC
-	-	TRBV5-1	TRBJ1-2	CASSLSQEGYTF	TGCGCCAGCAGCTTGTCTCAAGAAGGCTACACCTTC
TRBD1	-	TRBV6-6	TRBJ2-3	CASSQRIGTGITDTQYF	TGTGCCAGCAGTCAAAGAATTGGGACAGGGATTACAGATACGCAGTATTTT
-	-	TRBV6-1	TRBJ1-6	CASSVMAGAGGEVNSPLHF	TGTGCCAGCAGTGTCATGGCGGGAGCGGGAGGGGAGGTAAATTCACCCCTCCACTTT
-	-	TRBV7-8	TRBJ1-2	CASSAGPSNYGYTF	TGTGCCAGCAGCGCGGGACCGTCTAACTATGGCTACACCTTC
-	-	TRBV3-1/TRBV3-2	TRBJ1-1	CASSQSDGNTEAFF	TGTGCCAGCAGCCAATCGGACGGGAACACTGAAGCTTTCTTT